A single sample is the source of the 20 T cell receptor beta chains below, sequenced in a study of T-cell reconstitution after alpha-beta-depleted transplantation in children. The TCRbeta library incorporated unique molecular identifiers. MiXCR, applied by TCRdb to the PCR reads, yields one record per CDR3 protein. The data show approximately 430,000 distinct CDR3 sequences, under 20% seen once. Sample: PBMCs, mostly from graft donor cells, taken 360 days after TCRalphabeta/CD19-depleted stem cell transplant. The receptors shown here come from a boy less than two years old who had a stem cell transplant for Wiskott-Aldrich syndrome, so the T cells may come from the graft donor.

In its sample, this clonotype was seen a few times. In DNA form, the CDR3 reads TGCAGCGTCCTAGCGGGAGGCCGGGGGACCGGGGAGCTGTTTTTT. Amino acids: CSVLAGGRGTGELFF. This chain uses TRBV29-1 with TRBJ2-2; 11 bases agree with TRBD2. J was trimmed by 5 bases and V by 6 bases; bases with no gene match: 8. The CDR3 is 15 residues long. Germline V gene lookup returns CDR1 SQVTM and CDR2 ANQGSEA.

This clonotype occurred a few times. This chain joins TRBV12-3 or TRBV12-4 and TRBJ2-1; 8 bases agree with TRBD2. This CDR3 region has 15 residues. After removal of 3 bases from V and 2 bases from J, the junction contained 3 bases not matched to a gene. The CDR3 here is CASSLDGGAYNEQFF. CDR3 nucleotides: TGTGCCAGCAGTTTGGACGGGGGGGCCTACAATGAGCAGTTCTTC.

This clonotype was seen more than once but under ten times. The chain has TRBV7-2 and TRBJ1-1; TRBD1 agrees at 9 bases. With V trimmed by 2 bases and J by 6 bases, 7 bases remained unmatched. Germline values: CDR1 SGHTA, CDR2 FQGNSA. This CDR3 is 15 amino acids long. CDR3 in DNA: TGTGCCAGCAGCTTAAGACCGGGACAGGGATCTGAAGCTTTCTTT. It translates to CASSLRPGQGSEAFF.

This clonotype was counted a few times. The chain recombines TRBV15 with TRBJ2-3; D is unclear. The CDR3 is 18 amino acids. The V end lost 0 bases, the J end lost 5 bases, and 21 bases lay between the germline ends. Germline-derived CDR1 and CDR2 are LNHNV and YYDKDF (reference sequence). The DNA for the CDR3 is TGTGCCACCAGCAGAGATCTTCCGTCTACAAAGCTAGGAGATACGCAGTATTTT. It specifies CATSRDLPSTKLGDTQYF.

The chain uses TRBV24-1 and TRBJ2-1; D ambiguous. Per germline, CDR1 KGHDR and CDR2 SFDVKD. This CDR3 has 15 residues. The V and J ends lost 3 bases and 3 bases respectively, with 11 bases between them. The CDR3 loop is CATSDRRVRYNEQFF. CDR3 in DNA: TGTGCCACCAGTGATAGGAGAGTACGCTACAATGAGCAGTTCTTC.

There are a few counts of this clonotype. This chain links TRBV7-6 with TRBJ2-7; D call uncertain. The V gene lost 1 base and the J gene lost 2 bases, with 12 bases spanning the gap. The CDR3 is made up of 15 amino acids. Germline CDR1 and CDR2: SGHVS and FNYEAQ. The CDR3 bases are TGTGCCAGCAGCTTAGAGGGCAGGAGTCCCTACGAGCAGTACTTC. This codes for CASSLEGRSPYEQYF.

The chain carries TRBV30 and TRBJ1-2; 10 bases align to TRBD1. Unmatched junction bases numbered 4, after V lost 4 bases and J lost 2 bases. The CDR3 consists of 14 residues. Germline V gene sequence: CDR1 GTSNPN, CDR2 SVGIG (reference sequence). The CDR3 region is CAWNGQGENYGYTF. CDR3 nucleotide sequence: TGTGCCTGGAACGGACAGGGGGAAAACTATGGCTACACCTTC.

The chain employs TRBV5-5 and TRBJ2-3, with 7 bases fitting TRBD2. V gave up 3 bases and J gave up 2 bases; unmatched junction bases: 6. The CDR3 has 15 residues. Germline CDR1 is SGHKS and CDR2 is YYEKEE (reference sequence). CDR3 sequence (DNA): TGTGCCAGCAGCTCCCGGGGACTATTCACAGATACGCAGTATTTT. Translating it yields CASSSRGLFTDTQYF.

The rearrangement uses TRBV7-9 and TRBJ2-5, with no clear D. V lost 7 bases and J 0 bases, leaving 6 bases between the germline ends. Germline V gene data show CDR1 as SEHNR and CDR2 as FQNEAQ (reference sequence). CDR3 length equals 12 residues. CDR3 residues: CASNRDQETQYF. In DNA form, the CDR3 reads TGTGCCAGCAACCGGGACCAAGAGACCCAGTACTTC.

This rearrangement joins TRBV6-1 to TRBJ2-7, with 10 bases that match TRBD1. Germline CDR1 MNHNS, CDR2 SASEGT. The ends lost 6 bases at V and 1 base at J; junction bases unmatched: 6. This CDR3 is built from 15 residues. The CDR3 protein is CASSSRDRGSYEQYF. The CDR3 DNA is TGTGCCAGCAGCTCCCGGGACAGGGGATCCTACGAGCAGTACTTC.

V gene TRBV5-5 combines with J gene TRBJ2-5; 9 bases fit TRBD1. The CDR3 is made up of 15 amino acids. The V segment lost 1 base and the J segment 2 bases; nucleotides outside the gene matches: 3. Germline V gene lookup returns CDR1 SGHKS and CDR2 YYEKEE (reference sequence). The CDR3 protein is CASSLWGTGQETQYF. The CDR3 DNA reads TGTGCCAGCAGCTTGTGGGGGACAGGGCAAGAGACCCAGTACTTC.

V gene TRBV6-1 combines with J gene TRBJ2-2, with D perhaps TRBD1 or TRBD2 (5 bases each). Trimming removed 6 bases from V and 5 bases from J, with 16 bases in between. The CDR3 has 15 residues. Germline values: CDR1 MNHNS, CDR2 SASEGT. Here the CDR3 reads CASSLEAWGTGELFF. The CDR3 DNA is TGTGCCAGCAGCCTGGAGGCCTGGGGGACCGGGGAGCTGTTTTTT.

Here the CDR3 reads CASSYRGQEQYF. CDR3 bases: TGTGCCAGCAGTTACAGGGGTCAAGAGCAGTACTTC. The chain is built from TRBV2 and TRBJ2-7; 7 nucleotides agree with TRBD1. Germline lookup yields CDR1 SNHLY and CDR2 FYNNEI. The V and J ends lost 5 bases and 7 bases, in that order; junction bases with no gene match: 5. CDR3 size: 12 residues.

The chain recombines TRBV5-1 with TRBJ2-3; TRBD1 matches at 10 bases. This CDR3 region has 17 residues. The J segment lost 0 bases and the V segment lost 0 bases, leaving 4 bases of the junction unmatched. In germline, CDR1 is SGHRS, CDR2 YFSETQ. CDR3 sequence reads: CASSLETGGTSTDTQYF. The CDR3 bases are TGCGCCAGCAGCTTGGAGACAGGGGGCACTAGCACAGATACGCAGTATTTT.

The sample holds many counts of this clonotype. The CDR3 nucleotides read TGTGCCAGCACGGGGATGGGCGGCATTCAGTACTTC. Its protein is CASTGMGGIQYF. The chain is built from TRBV12-3 or TRBV12-4 and TRBJ2-4, with D perhaps matching TRBD2 (5 bases). The length of the CDR3 is 12 residues. Trimming took 7 bases from V and 9 from J, leaving 13 bases between them.

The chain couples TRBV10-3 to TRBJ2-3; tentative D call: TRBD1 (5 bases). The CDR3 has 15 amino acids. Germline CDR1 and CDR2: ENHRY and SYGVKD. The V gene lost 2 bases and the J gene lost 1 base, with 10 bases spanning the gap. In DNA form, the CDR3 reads TGTGCCATCAGTGAGAGGCAGGGCGGCACAGATACGCAGTATTTT. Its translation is CAISERQGGTDTQYF.

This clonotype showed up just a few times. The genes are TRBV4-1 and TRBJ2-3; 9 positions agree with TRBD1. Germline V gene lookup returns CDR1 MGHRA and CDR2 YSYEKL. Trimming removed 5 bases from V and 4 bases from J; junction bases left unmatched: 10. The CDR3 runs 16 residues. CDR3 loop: CASSARDRGYPDTQYF. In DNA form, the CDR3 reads TGCGCCAGCAGCGCGAGAGACAGGGGGTACCCAGATACGCAGTATTTT.

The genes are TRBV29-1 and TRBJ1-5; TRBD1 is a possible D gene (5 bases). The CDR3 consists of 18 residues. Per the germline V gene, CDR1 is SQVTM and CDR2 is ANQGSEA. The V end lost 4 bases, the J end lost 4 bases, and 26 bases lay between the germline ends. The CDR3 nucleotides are TGCAGCGTTGGGTGTGGGCGAATCCAGGGCAGGCGTAATCAGCCCCAGCATTTT. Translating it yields CSVGCGRIQGRRNQPQHF. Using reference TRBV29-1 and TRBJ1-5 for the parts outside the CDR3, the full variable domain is SAVISQKPSRDICQRGTSLTIQCQVDSQVTMMFWYRQQPGQSLTLIATANQGSEATYESGFVIDKFPISRPNLTFSTLTVSNMSPEDSSIYLCSVGCGRIQGRRNQPQHFGDGTRLSIL.

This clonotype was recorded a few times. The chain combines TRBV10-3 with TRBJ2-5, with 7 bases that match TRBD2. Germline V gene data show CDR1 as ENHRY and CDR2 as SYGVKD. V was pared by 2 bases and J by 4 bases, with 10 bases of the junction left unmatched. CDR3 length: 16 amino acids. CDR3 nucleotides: TGTGCCATCAGTGAGCCGGGAGTCCCTAGCGGAGAGACCCAGTACTTC. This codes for CAISEPGVPSGETQYF.

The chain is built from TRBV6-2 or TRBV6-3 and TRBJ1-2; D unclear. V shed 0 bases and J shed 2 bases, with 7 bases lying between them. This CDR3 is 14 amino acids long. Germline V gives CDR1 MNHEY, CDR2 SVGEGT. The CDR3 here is CASSYSGRNYGYTF. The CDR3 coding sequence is TGTGCCAGCAGTTACTCGGGCAGAAACTATGGCTACACCTTC.